This T cell receptor beta chain was documented in a study of graft-versus-host responses after intestinal transplantation. There are a few counts of this clone. The antigen is undetermined. Repertoires were generated with immunoSEQ multiplex PCR, while TCRdb's copy carries only in-frame clones and drops some. The sample consists of around 96,000 clones, 92% of them appearing once. The germline CDR1 and CDR2 sequences are SGHDT and YYEEEE. Losses at the gene ends were 2 bases for V and 0 bases for J; bases not matched to a gene: 4. The CDR3 spans 15 residues. The sample was unstimulated CD4+ T cells sorted from spleen or lymph node cells, taken before intestinal transplant. This TCR was sampled from a human donor who received an intestinal transplant. The chain carries TRBV5-6 and TRBJ2-5; 7 bases fit TRBD1. The CDR3 DNA sequence: TGTGCCAGCAGCTTCGACAGGGTGTACCAAGAGACCCAGTACTTC. Residues: CASSFDRVYQETQYF.